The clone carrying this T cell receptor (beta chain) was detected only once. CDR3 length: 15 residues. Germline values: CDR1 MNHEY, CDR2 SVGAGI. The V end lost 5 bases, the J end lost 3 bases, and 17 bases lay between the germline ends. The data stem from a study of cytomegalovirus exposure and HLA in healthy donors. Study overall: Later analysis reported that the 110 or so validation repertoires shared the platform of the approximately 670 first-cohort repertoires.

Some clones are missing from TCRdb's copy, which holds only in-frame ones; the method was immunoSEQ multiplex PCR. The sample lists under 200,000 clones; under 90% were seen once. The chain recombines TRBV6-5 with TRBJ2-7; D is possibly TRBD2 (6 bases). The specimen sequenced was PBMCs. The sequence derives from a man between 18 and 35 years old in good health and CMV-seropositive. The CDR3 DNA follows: TGTGCCAGCAGTCCCGATGGTAGCGGATACTACGAGCAGTACTTC. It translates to CASSPDGSGYYEQYF.